This T cell receptor beta chain was sequenced during a study of blood T cell repertoires in COVID-19. In the case of this clone: A junction boundary mismatches the germline segment, possibly from a read error.

TCRdb's table, derived via immunoSEQ multiplex PCR, lists solely in-frame clones and lacks some. The sample includes a few hundred thousand clones, roughly 80% of them seen just once. The sample taken for sequencing was peripheral blood. The TCR originated in a woman aged 55 to 70 with acute or convalescent COVID-19.

CDR3 DNA sequence: TGTGCCAGCACTTTAGACAAACATCAGCCCCAGCATTTT. It is translated as CASTLDKHQPQHF. The rearrangement joins TRBV12-3 or TRBV12-4 to TRBJ1-5; D is unresolved. This CDR3 has 13 amino acids.